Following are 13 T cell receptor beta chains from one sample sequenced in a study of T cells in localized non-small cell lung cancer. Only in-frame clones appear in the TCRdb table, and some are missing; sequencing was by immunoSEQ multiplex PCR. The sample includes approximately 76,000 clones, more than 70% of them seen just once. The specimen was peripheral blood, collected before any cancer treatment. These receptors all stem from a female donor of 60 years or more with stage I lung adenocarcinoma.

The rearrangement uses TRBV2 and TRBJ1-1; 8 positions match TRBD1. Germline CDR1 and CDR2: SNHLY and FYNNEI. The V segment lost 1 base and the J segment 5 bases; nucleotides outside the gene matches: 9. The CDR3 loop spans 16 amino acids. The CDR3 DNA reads TGTGCCAGCAGTGAAGATGGGGGACAGGCGCTTACTGAAGCTTTCTTT. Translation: CASSEDGGQALTEAFF.

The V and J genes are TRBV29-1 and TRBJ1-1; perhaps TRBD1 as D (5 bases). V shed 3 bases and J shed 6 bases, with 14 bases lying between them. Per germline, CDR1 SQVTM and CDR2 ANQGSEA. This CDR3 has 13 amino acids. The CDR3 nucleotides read TGCAGCGTTGAGGGGGTGGGCAGCGCTGAAGCTTTCTTT. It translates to CSVEGVGSAEAFF.

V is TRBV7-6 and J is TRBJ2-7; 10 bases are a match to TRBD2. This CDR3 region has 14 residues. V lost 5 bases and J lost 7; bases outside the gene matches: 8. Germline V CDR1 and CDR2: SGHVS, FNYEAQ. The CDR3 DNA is TGTGCCAGCAGCCCCGGGACTAGCGTAGGGGAGCAGTACTTC. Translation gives CASSPGTSVGEQYF.

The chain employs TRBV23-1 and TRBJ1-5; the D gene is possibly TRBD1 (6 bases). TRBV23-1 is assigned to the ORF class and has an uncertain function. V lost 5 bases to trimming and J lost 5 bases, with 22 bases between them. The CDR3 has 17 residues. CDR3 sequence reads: CASSSLQVGEGDQPQHF. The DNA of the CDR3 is TGCGCCAGCAGTTCCCTTCAAGTGGGGGAGGGGGATCAGCCCCAGCATTTT.

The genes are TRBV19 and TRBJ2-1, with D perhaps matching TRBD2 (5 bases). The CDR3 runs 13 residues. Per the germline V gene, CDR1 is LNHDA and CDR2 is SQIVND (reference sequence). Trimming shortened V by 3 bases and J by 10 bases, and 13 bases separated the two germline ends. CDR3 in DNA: TGTGCCAGTAGTATCGTTTCGGGGAGCGAGCAGTTCTTC. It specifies CASSIVSGSEQFF.

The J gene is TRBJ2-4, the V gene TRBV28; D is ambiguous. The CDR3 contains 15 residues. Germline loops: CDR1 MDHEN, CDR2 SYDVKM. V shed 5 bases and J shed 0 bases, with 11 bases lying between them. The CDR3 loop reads CASSETRPAKNIQYF. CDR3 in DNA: TGTGCCAGCAGTGAGACCCGGCCAGCCAAAAACATTCAGTACTTC.

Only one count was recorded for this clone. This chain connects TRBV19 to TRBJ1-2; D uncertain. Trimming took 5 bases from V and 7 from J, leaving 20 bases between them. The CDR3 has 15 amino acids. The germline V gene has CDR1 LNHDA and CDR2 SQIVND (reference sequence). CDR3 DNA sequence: TGTGCCAGTAGTGTAAGAAGATCGGACGGGGTTGGCTACACCTTC. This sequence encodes CASSVRRSDGVGYTF. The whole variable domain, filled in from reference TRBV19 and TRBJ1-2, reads DGGITQSPKYLFRKEGQNVTLSCEQNLNHDAMYWYRQDPGQGLRLIYYSQIVNDFQKGDIAEGYSVSREKKESFPLTVTSAQKNPTAFYLCASSVRRSDGVGYTFGSGTRLTVV.

CDR3 DNA: TGTGCCAGCAGACCGACTAGCGGGAGATACAATGAGCAGTTCTTC. Translation gives CASRPTSGRYNEQFF. This rearrangement joins TRBV6-5 to TRBJ2-1; 12 positions agree with TRBD2. V was clipped by 6 bases and J by 4 bases; unmatched bases: 4. The CDR3 loop spans 15 amino acids. Germline CDR1 is MNHEY and CDR2 is SVGAGI.

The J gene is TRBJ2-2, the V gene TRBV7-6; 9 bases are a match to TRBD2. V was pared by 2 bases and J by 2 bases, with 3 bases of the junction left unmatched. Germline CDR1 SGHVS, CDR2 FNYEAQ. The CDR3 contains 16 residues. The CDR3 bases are TGTGCCAGCAGCTTAAAGACTAGCGGTAACACCGGGGAGCTGTTTTTT. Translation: CASSLKTSGNTGELFF.

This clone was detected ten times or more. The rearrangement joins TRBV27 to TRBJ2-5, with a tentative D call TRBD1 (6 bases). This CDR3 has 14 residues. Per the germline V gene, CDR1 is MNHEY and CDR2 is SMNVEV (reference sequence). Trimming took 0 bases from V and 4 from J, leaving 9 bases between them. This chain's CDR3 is CASSLSRGGETQYF. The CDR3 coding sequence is TGTGCCAGCAGTTTATCAAGAGGGGGAGAGACCCAGTACTTC.

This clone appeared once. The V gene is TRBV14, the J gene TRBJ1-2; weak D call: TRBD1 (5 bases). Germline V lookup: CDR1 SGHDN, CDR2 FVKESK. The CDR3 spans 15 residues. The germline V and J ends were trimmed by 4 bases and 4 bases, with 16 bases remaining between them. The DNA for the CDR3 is TGTGCCAGCAGCCCTCCGGGACGGCAGCCCTATGGCTACACCTTC. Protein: CASSPPGRQPYGYTF.

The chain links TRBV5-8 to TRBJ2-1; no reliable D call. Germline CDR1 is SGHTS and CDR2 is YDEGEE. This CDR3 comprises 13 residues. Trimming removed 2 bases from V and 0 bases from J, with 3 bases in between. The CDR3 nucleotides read TGTGCCAGCAGCTTTGCCTCCTACAATGAGCAGTTCTTC. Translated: CASSFASYNEQFF.

The CDR3 bases are TGTGCCAGCAGCGCCGGGGCCACCGGGGAGCTGTTTTTT. Its translation: CASSAGATGELFF. The chain is built from TRBV9 and TRBJ2-2; D possibly matches TRBD1 or TRBD2 (5 bases each). Germline lookup yields CDR1 SGDLS and CDR2 YYNGEE. This CDR3 comprises 13 residues. The germline V and J ends were trimmed by 3 bases and 4 bases, with 7 bases remaining between them.